The next 27 T cell receptor beta chains were all read from a single sample in a study of beta chain features in type 1 diabetes. Every bit of the isolated RNA underwent reverse transcription, so sequencing read expressed TCRB transcripts. Assay used: immunoSEQ multiplex PCR; TCRdb lists only in-frame clones, some missing. The sample yields 120,000 to 150,000 clones, about 51% seen once. Specimen: Tregs from blood. The source of these receptors is a man aged 18 to 29 in good health.

The chain combines TRBV2 with TRBJ2-2; D perhaps matches TRBD1 (5 bases). The length of the CDR3 is 15 residues. V lost 5 bases to trimming and J lost 1 base, with 11 bases between them. The germline V gene encodes CDR1 SNHLY and CDR2 FYNNEI. The CDR3 DNA reads as TGTGCCAGCAGTATGGCAGGGTTGAACACCGGGGAGCTGTTTTTT. This sequence encodes CASSMAGLNTGELFF.

The V call is TRBV4-2, the J call TRBJ2-1; D is undetermined. Trimming pared 1 base from V and 3 bases from J, leaving 13 bases between. The length of the CDR3 is 16 residues. Germline V gene data show CDR1 as LGHNA and CDR2 as YNFKEQ. CDR3: CASSQVGGQYYNEQFF. CDR3 in DNA: TGTGCCAGCAGCCAAGTAGGCGGTCAATACTACAATGAGCAGTTCTTC.

The chain is built from TRBV6-5 and TRBJ1-1; a weak D match, TRBD1 (5 bases). Trimming stripped 2 bases from V and 4 bases from J, with 8 bases between. Germline CDR1 and CDR2: MNHEY and SVGAGI. The CDR3 is made up of 13 amino acids. The CDR3: CASSYAGATEAFF. DNA for the CDR3: TGTGCCAGCAGTTACGCTGGGGCCACTGAAGCTTTCTTT.

Only a few counts were recorded for this clone. V is TRBV28 and J is TRBJ2-3, with unresolved D. CDR3 length: 12 amino acids. Trimming pared 8 bases from V and 3 bases from J, leaving 9 bases between. CDR1 MDHEN and CDR2 SYDVKM come from the germline V gene. CDR3 amino acids: CASRVATDTQYF. The CDR3 DNA is TGTGCCAGCCGAGTAGCAACAGATACGCAGTATTTT.

This clone was seen once. This chain links TRBV27 with TRBJ2-7, with a weak D call TRBD1 (5 bases). V was pared by 3 bases and J by 2 bases, with 11 bases between. CDR3 length: 14 residues. The germline V gene encodes CDR1 MNHEY and CDR2 SMNVEV (reference sequence). The chain's CDR3 is CASSFGHSPYEQYF. CDR3 DNA: TGTGCCAGCAGTTTTGGACATAGCCCCTACGAGCAGTACTTC.

The genes are TRBV7-2 and TRBJ1-5; TRBD1 agrees at 9 bases. Germline V CDR1 and CDR2: SGHTA, FQGNSA. J was trimmed by 7 bases and V by 5 bases; bases with no gene match: 9. The CDR3 runs 15 residues. For the CDR3, the DNA is TGTGCCAGCAGCCCAGGGGACAGGGCCCGGCAGCCCCAGCATTTT. As protein: CASSPGDRARQPQHF. Complete variable domain (other parts from reference TRBV7-2 and TRBJ1-5): GAGVSQSPSNKVTEKGKDVELRCDPISGHTALYWYRQSLGQGLEFLIYFQGNSAPDKSGLPSDRFSAERTGGSVSTLTIQRTQQEDSAVYLCASSPGDRARQPQHFGDGTRLSIL.

There are a few counts of this clone. The chain links TRBV28 to TRBJ2-1; TRBD2 agrees at 7 bases. V dropped 7 bases and J dropped 6; count of bases not matched to a gene: 12. Germline V gene lookup returns CDR1 MDHEN and CDR2 SYDVKM. The CDR3 covers 15 residues. The DNA for the CDR3 is TGTGCCAGCAACAAGGGGCTAGCGGTTTTCAATGAGCAGTTCTTC. Translation gives CASNKGLAVFNEQFF. The complete variable domain, with remaining parts taken from reference TRBV28 and TRBJ2-1, reads DVKVTQSSRYLVKRTGEKVFLECVQDMDHENMFWYRQDPGLGLRLIYFSYDVKMKEKGDIPEGYSVSREKKERFSLILESASTNQTSMYLCASNKGLAVFNEQFFGPGTRLTVL.

V and J are TRBV7-2 and TRBJ2-2; 10 nucleotides align to TRBD2. Germline-derived CDR1 and CDR2 are SGHTA and FQGNSA. The CDR3 has 14 amino acids. The J segment lost 6 bases and the V segment lost 5 bases, leaving 3 bases of the junction unmatched. CDR3 sequence reads: CASSAGTSAGELFF. The CDR3 bases are TGTGCCAGCAGCGCCGGGACTAGCGCCGGGGAGCTGTTTTTT.

In nucleotides, the CDR3 is TGCGCCAGCAGCGCGAGATCGGGCACCGGGGAGCTGTTTTTT. Translating it yields CASSARSGTGELFF. The V gene is TRBV5-1, the J gene TRBJ2-2; D call uncertain. This CDR3 comprises 14 residues. Germline CDR1 and CDR2: SGHRS and YFSETQ. Trimming took 4 bases from V and 4 from J, leaving 11 bases between them. Drawing the rest from reference TRBV5-1 and TRBJ2-2, the complete variable domain is KAGVTQTPRYLIKTRGQQVTLSCSPISGHRSVSWYQQTPGQGLQFLFEYFSETQRNKGNFPGRFSGRQFSNSRSEMNVSTLELGDSALYLCASSARSGTGELFFGEGSRLTVL.

The V and J genes are TRBV7-8 and TRBJ2-3; D not certain. V was shortened by 5 bases and J by 5 bases, with 11 bases between the two germline ends. CDR3 length: 13 amino acids. CDR1 SGHVS and CDR2 FQNEAQ come from the germline V gene. CDR3 sequence reads: CASSPLSGDTQYF. The CDR3 DNA reads as TGTGCCAGCAGCCCATTATCGGGAGATACGCAGTATTTT.

The chain carries TRBV5-1 and TRBJ1-1, with D uncertain. Germline lookup yields CDR1 SGHRS and CDR2 YFSETQ. Between the trimmed V and J ends, which lost 4 bases and 4 bases, there was a span of 11 bases. This CDR3 comprises 13 residues. CDR3: CASSLGRGTEAFF. The CDR3 DNA reads as TGCGCCAGCAGCCTCGGACGGGGCACTGAAGCTTTCTTT.

This clone was picked up a small number of times. This chain uses TRBV18 with TRBJ2-2, with a tentative D call TRBD1 (7 bases). From germline, CDR1 is KGHSH and CDR2 LQKENI. Trimming shortened V by 2 bases and J by 5 bases, and 12 bases separated the two germline ends. The CDR3 consists of 15 residues. DNA for the CDR3: TGTGCCAGCTCACCATCATCAGGGGGGACCGGGGAGCTGTTTTTT. Its translation: CASSPSSGGTGELFF.

The rearrangement uses TRBV10-3 and TRBJ2-1, with a tentative D call TRBD2 (6 bases). CDR1 is ENHRY, CDR2 SYGVKD, per germline. This CDR3 is built from 15 residues. V was pared by 10 bases and J by 0 bases, with 16 bases between. The CDR3 reads CATSQGLASYNEQFF. DNA for the CDR3: TGTGCCACCAGCCAGGGACTGGCCTCCTACAATGAGCAGTTCTTC.

The CDR3 region is CASSLGANQPQHF. CDR3 DNA: TGTGCCAGCAGCTTAGGGGCGAATCAGCCCCAGCATTTT. This sequence joins TRBV7-9 and TRBJ1-5; D is uncertain. The V end was cut by 1 base, the J end by 4 bases, with 5 bases between. Germline CDR1 SEHNR, CDR2 FQNEAQ (reference sequence). This CDR3 has 13 residues.

The chain combines TRBV28 with TRBJ1-2; 10 bases agree with TRBD1. CDR1 and CDR2 (germline): MDHEN, SYDVKM. V lost 6 bases to trimming and J lost 0 bases; unmatched junction nucleotides: 7. This CDR3 contains 16 residues. The CDR3 DNA reads as TGTGCCAGCAGGACCAGCGGACAGGGGGCTAACTATGGCTACACCTTC. This sequence encodes CASRTSGQGANYGYTF.

This chain connects TRBV19 to TRBJ1-4, with unresolved D. CDR1 is LNHDA and CDR2 is SQIVND in the germline V gene (reference sequence). The CDR3 loop spans 11 amino acids. V was pared by 3 bases and J by 7 bases, with 3 bases between. CDR3: CASSIREKLFF. DNA of the CDR3: TGTGCCAGTAGTATCCGTGAAAAACTGTTTTTT.

This clone has a single count. This chain links TRBV7-8 with TRBJ2-5, with D perhaps TRBD2 (7 bases). The CDR3 is 16 residues long. The V end was cut by 0 bases, the J end by 5 bases, with 16 bases between. Germline CDR1 SGHVS, CDR2 FQNEAQ. CDR3 residues: CASSLALGGGRETQYF. The CDR3 nucleotides are TGTGCCAGCAGCTTAGCGTTAGGGGGGGGCAGGGAGACCCAGTACTTC.

The chain uses TRBV7-3 and TRBJ2-3; 11 nucleotides align to TRBD1. In germline, CDR1 is SGHTA, CDR2 FQGTGA. The V and J ends lost 4 bases and 3 bases, in that order; junction bases with no gene match: 3. CDR3 length: 15 amino acids. CDR3 amino acids: CASSWTGGRTDTQYF. CDR3 in DNA: TGTGCCAGCAGCTGGACAGGGGGCAGGACAGATACGCAGTATTTT.

In its sample, this clone was seen a few times. The CDR3 reads CASSQRQGAPDTQYF. The CDR3 DNA sequence: TGTGCCAGCAGCCAACGACAGGGGGCTCCAGATACGCAGTATTTT. The chain combines TRBV4-2 with TRBJ2-3; 10 bases match TRBD1. The V segment lost 2 bases and the J segment 4 bases; nucleotides outside the gene matches: 3. This CDR3 region has 15 residues. CDR1 and CDR2 (germline): LGHNA, YNFKEQ.

This clone was picked up a small number of times. This chain connects TRBV28 to TRBJ1-5; D call uncertain. The CDR3 totals 13 residues. Germline-derived CDR1 and CDR2 are MDHEN and SYDVKM. Between the trimmed V and J ends, which lost 8 bases and 2 bases, there was a span of 10 bases. CDR3 loop: CASVRLGNQPQHF. The CDR3 region has the DNA TGTGCCAGCGTCCGGTTGGGCAATCAGCCCCAGCATTTT.

This chain uses TRBV4-3 with TRBJ2-3; a possible D gene is TRBD1 (5 bases). V shed 4 bases and J shed 1 base, with 9 bases lying between them. From germline, CDR1 is LGHNA and CDR2 YSLEER. The length of the CDR3 is 14 residues. CDR3 amino acids: CASSLSTGTDTQYF. Written as DNA, the CDR3 is TGCGCCAGCAGCCTCTCGACAGGCACAGATACGCAGTATTTT.

This clone turned up a few times. The chain is built from TRBV5-1 and TRBJ1-3; D is unresolved. The CDR3 runs 13 residues. V was cut by 6 bases and J by 3 bases, with 10 bases left in between. Germline-derived CDR1 and CDR2 are SGHRS and YFSETQ. CDR3 sequence: CASTEGDGNTIYF. In DNA, the CDR3 is TGCGCCAGCACCGAGGGAGATGGAAACACCATATATTTT.

This clone showed up just once. This specimen includes other DNA sequences encoding the same CDR3. The chain links TRBV18 to TRBJ2-1; no definite D call. Germline V CDR1 and CDR2: KGHSH, LQKENI. The CDR3 contains 14 residues. V lost 3 bases and J lost 5, with 11 bases in between. The CDR3 sequence: CASSPFSRDNEQFF. The CDR3 DNA is TGTGCCAGCTCACCCTTTTCCCGGGACAATGAGCAGTTCTTC.

The rearrangement joins TRBV7-8 to TRBJ1-1, with 8 bases matching TRBD1. This CDR3 comprises 16 residues. From germline, CDR1 is SGHVS and CDR2 FQNEAQ. Trimming at V came to 0 bases and at J to 4 bases, leaving 7 bases not matched to a gene. The CDR3 protein is CASSLALQGGSTEAFF. The DNA of the CDR3 is TGTGCCAGCAGCTTAGCGTTACAGGGGGGGAGCACTGAAGCTTTCTTT.

This clone was seen only a few times. The chain links TRBV29-1 to TRBJ2-1; D is possibly TRBD1 (6 bases). Deletions cut 7 bases from V and 1 base from J, with 20 bases between. There are 16 residues in the CDR3. Germline CDR1 reads SQVTM; CDR2 reads ANQGSEA. CDR3 region: CSALGAERKSYNEQFF. CDR3 coding DNA: TGCAGCGCCCTGGGGGCAGAACGCAAATCCTACAATGAGCAGTTCTTC.

The V and J genes are TRBV11-1 and TRBJ2-3, with 9 bases lining up with TRBD1. This CDR3 comprises 15 residues. V dropped 5 bases and J dropped 2; count of bases not matched to a gene: 5. CDR1 is SGHAT and CDR2 is FQDESV in the germline V gene (reference sequence). In DNA, the CDR3 is TGTGCCAGCAGCACTACAGGGGGCCTCACAGATACGCAGTATTTT. It yields the protein CASSTTGGLTDTQYF.

This clone was seen more than once but under ten times. The V gene is TRBV7-2, the J gene TRBJ2-3, with D tentatively TRBD1 (6 bases). The CDR3 spans 17 residues. CDR1 SGHTA and CDR2 FQGNSA come from the germline V gene. The V end was cut by 5 bases, the J end by 0 bases, with 18 bases between. The DNA for the CDR3 is TGTGCCAGCAGCCCAGAGTGGGGAACAGGGAGCACAGATACGCAGTATTTT. Its translation: CASSPEWGTGSTDTQYF.